This T cell receptor (beta chain) was documented in a study of cytomegalovirus exposure and HLA in healthy donors. Primers included in the PCR were 60 Vbeta and 13 Jbeta primers. Clones were sequenced by immunoSEQ multiplex PCR, and TCRdb holds only the in-frame ones, with some missing. The sample includes 150,000 or so clones, roughly 80% of them seen just once. Details on this clone: No antigen is known for it.

Nominal health characterized the donors when sampled, though unrecorded immune exposures were likely. Germline V gene data show CDR1 as PRHDT and CDR2 as FYEKMQ (reference sequence). Unmatched junction bases numbered 10, after V lost 5 bases and J lost 3 bases. This CDR3 region has 15 residues. Study-wide findings and caveats: V- and J-gene trimming of TCR beta was linked (in a later analysis) to a missense DCLRE1C variant. Sequencing artifact likely explains a cluster of highly shared sequence variants. The study recorded fewer than 200 TCR beta chains that were cytomegalovirus-associated.

Specimen: PBMCs. The clonotype was recovered from a man aged 18 to 30 in good health and CMV-seropositive. The chain links TRBV13 to TRBJ2-7; 7 nucleotides line up with TRBD1. The CDR3 DNA reads TGTGCCAGCAGCGCGGGTCCGGGACAGATCTACGAGCAGTACTTC. Encoded protein: CASSAGPGQIYEQYF.